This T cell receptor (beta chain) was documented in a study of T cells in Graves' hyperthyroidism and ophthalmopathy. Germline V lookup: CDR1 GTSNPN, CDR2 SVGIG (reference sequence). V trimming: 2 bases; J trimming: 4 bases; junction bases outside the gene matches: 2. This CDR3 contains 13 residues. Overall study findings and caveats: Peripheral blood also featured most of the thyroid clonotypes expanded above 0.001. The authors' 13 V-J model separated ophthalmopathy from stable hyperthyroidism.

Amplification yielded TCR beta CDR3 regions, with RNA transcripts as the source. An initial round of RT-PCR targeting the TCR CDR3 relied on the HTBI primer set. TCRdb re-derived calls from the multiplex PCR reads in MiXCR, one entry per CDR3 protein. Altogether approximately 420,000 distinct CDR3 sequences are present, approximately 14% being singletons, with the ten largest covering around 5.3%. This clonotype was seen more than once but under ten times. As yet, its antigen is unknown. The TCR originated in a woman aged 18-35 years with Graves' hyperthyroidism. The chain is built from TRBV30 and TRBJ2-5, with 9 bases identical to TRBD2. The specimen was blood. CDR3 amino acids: CAWSQAGGETQYF. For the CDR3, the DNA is TGTGCCTGGAGTCAAGCGGGAGGAGAGACCCAGTACTTC.